This record covers a single T cell receptor beta chain. The PCR made use of 60 Vbeta and 13 Jbeta primers. TCRdb's table, derived via immunoSEQ multiplex PCR, lists solely in-frame clones and lacks some. The sample has over 110,000 clones; around 79% are singletons. Despite likely unrecorded immune exposures, the donors were nominally healthy at the time of sampling. Per the germline V gene, CDR1 is LNHDA and CDR2 is SQIVND (reference sequence). The CDR3 length is 15 residues. The V and J ends lost 5 bases and 3 bases, in that order; junction bases with no gene match: 6. This sample was taken from a study of cytomegalovirus exposure and HLA in healthy donors.

J is TRBJ2-7 and V is TRBV19; 11 bases are a match to TRBD1. The TCR sequence derives from a man younger than 30 in good health and CMV-seronegative. The sequenced sample was PBMCs. The CDR3 DNA is TGTGCCAGTAGTCCCTTCGGGACAGGGGGCTACGAGCAGTACTTC. Translating gives CASSPFGTGGYEQYF.